These 9 T cell receptor beta chains originate from one sample sequenced in a study of cytomegalovirus exposure and HLA in healthy donors. With 60 Vbeta and 13 Jbeta primers, the PCR was carried out. Sequencing was performed with immunoSEQ multiplex PCR; in TCRdb, only in-frame clones are kept and a portion is missing. The sample lists some 120,000 clones; around 10% were seen once. Input material: PBMCs. All receptors derive from a man aged 30-40 years in good health and CMV-seronegative.

This chain uses TRBV6-1 with TRBJ1-1; D is unresolved. Trimming cost V 6 bases and J 1 base, with 6 bases left between them. Germline assignment: CDR1 MNHNS and CDR2 SASEGT. The CDR3 contains 12 residues. The CDR3 is CASRAGNTEAFF. In DNA, the CDR3 is TGTGCCAGCAGGGCGGGGAACACTGAAGCTTTCTTT.

The rearrangement uses TRBV5-4 and TRBJ2-7; D may be TRBD1 (5 bases). This CDR3 is 14 amino acids long. V dropped 0 bases and J dropped 2 bases, with 9 bases sitting between them. The V gene's germline CDR1 is SGHNT and CDR2 YYREEE (reference sequence). CDR3 nucleotide sequence: TGTGCCAGCAGCTTGGGTGACAGTACCTACGAGCAGTACTTC. Its protein is CASSLGDSTYEQYF. Variable domain in full (rest from reference TRBV5-4 and TRBJ2-7): ETGVTQSPTHLIKTRGQQVTLRCSSQSGHNTVSWYQQALGQGPQFIFQYYREEENGRGNFPPRFSGLQFPNYSSELNVNALELDDSALYLCASSLGDSTYEQYFGPGTRLTVT.

V gene TRBV7-6 combines with J gene TRBJ2-2; 8 nucleotides agree with TRBD1. The CDR3 consists of 15 residues. Germline V gene data show CDR1 as SGHVS and CDR2 as FNYEAQ. Trimming took 5 bases from V and 4 from J; bases not matched to a gene: 6. Here the CDR3 reads CASSPRTGRTGELFF. The CDR3 nucleotides read TGTGCCAGCAGCCCGAGGACAGGGCGCACCGGGGAGCTGTTTTTT.

This clone was seen only a few times. This rearrangement joins TRBV6-5 to TRBJ1-1; 7 nucleotides agree with TRBD1. CDR1 and CDR2 from the germline V gene are MNHEY and SVGAGI. CDR3 length: 11 residues. J lost 4 bases, V lost 10 bases, and 3 bases had no gene match. The CDR3 region is CATAGGTEAFF. CDR3 coding DNA: TGTGCCACCGCAGGGGGCACTGAAGCTTTCTTT.

The chain employs TRBV9 and TRBJ2-1, with 12 bases that match TRBD2. Germline V gives CDR1 SGDLS, CDR2 YYNGEE. The CDR3 contains 20 residues. J lost 0 bases, V lost 3 bases, and 13 bases had no gene match. The CDR3 sequence is CASSGGVGLAGRTSYNEQFF. The CDR3 DNA reads as TGTGCCAGCAGCGGTGGGGTGGGACTAGCGGGCCGAACCTCCTACAATGAGCAGTTCTTC.

The genes are TRBV7-9 and TRBJ1-3; D remains ambiguous. V was trimmed by 6 bases and J by 0 bases, leaving 6 bases between them. The CDR3 totals 13 residues. CDR1 and CDR2 from the germline V gene are SEHNR and FQNEAQ (reference sequence). The chain's CDR3 is CASSRGSGNTIYF. DNA for the CDR3: TGTGCCAGCAGTCGGGGCTCTGGAAACACCATATATTTT.

The chain combines TRBV7-2 with TRBJ1-2; D not certain. The CDR3 has 12 amino acids. Per germline, CDR1 SGHTA and CDR2 FQGNSA. Trimming cost V 5 bases and J 6 bases, with 10 bases left between them. CDR3 DNA sequence: TGTGCCAGCAGCCCAGGCGGGGATGGCTACACCTTC. The encoded protein is CASSPGGDGYTF.

The chain has TRBV18 and TRBJ2-2; the D gene is possibly TRBD1 (5 bases). CDR3 length: 14 amino acids. Germline CDR1 reads KGHSH; CDR2 reads LQKENI. V was cut by 6 bases and J by 1 base, with 9 bases left in between. Here the CDR3 reads CASSPTGNTGELFF. The CDR3 nucleotides are TGTGCCAGCTCGCCTACAGGGAACACCGGGGAGCTGTTTTTT.

This clone was seen a handful of times. The chain has TRBV9 and TRBJ1-2; 7 positions match TRBD1. This CDR3 contains 13 residues. Germline lookup yields CDR1 SGDLS and CDR2 YYNGEE. V lost 4 bases to trimming and J lost 8 bases; unmatched junction nucleotides: 8. CDR3 region: CASSLRDSEGYTF. The CDR3 nucleotides read TGTGCCAGCAGCCTCCGGGACAGTGAAGGCTACACCTTC.